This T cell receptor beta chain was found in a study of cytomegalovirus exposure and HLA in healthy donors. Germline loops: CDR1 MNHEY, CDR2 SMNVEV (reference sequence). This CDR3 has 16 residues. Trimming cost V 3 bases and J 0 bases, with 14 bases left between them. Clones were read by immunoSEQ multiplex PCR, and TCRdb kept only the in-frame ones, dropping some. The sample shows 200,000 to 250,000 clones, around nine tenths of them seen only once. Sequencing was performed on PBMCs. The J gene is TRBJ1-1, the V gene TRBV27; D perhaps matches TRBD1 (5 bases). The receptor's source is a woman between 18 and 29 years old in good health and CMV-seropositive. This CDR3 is CASSFVPGPMNTEAFF. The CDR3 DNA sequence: TGTGCCAGCAGTTTTGTGCCAGGGCCCATGAACACTGAAGCTTTCTTT.